This TCR beta chain was observed in a study of control samples from healthy donors and cancer patients. The sample holds a few counts of this clone. Trimming took 9 bases from V and 6 from J, leaving 12 bases between them. This CDR3 has 12 amino acids. The germline gives CDR1 MDHEN, CDR2 SYDVKM. Sequencing used immunoSEQ multiplex PCR; TCRdb keeps in-frame clones, though not all of them. The data show approximately 86,000 clones, roughly 93% seen once. V and J are TRBV28 and TRBJ1-5; D not certain. The TCR comes from a woman in her 30s in good health. The specimen sequenced was blood. Written as DNA, the CDR3 is TGTGCCAGTCTAGAGGAGGGTCAGCCCCAGCATTTT. Protein sequence: CASLEEGQPQHF.